This T cell receptor (beta chain) was recorded in a study of cytomegalovirus exposure and HLA in healthy donors. CDR1 and CDR2 (germline): SNHLY, FYNNEI. Trimming removed 5 bases from V and 0 bases from J, with 10 bases in between. The CDR3 covers 15 residues. General study results and limits: Later analysis identified 16,000 or so TCR beta sequences associated with HLA alleles, using a false discovery rate threshold of 0.05. The study labeled around 160 TCR beta chains cytomegalovirus-associated. Later analysis indicated greater clonal expansion among HLA-associated TCR beta chains than among equally common other chains. Reportedly, diagnosis of cytomegalovirus status by the classifier showed high specificity and sensitivity.

It was with 60 Vbeta and 13 Jbeta primers that the PCR ran. Clones were read by immunoSEQ multiplex PCR, and TCRdb kept only the in-frame ones, dropping some. The data contain about 180,000 clones, around 80% of them seen just once; the ten biggest clones take up 1.1% to 1.5%. Remarks on this clone: Its antigen is unknown.

J is TRBJ2-2 and V is TRBV2; TRBD2 might be the D (6 bases). The TCR comes from a girl between 5 and 17 years old in good health and CMV-seropositive. Sequencing was done on a sample of PBMCs. Here the CDR3 DNA reads TGTGCCAGCAGTCCGGGGGTGGCGAACACCGGGGAGCTGTTTTTT. This encodes CASSPGVANTGELFF.